Listed here are 29 T cell receptor beta chains from one sample, sequenced in a study of T-cell memory formation after mild COVID-19. TCRdb ran MiXCR on the 5' RACE reads and lists one entry per CDR3 protein. Here the sample spans 10,000 to 15,000 distinct CDR3 sequences, approximately 14% being singletons. Sample: PBMCs or a T cell subset sorted from them (not recorded which). Receptor source: a man younger than 30 who had mild COVID-19 (a few samples of this study predate the infection). Cell type and time point are not known.

The sample holds many counts of this clonotype. The chain carries TRBV15 and TRBJ2-1; 7 bases are shared with TRBD2. The CDR3 extends over 17 amino acids. Germline V CDR1 and CDR2: LNHNV, YYDKDF (reference sequence). V lost 0 bases to trimming and J lost 4 bases; unmatched junction nucleotides: 9. The chain's CDR3 is CATSRDEWAGVYNEQFF. The CDR3 DNA follows: TGTGCCACCAGCAGAGATGAGTGGGCGGGGGTGTACAATGAGCAGTTCTTC.

The gene calls are TRBV5-1 and TRBJ1-1; a weak D match, TRBD1 (6 bases). Germline V lookup: CDR1 SGHRS, CDR2 YFSETQ. Trimming removed 3 bases from V and 2 bases from J, with 20 bases in between. The CDR3 has 17 amino acids. The CDR3 region is CASSSVSRGPRNTEAFF. In nucleotides, the CDR3 is TGCGCCAGCAGCTCGGTTTCCAGGGGTCCCCGAAACACTGAAGCTTTCTTT.

This clonotype has a count of ten or more. The DNA of the CDR3 is TGTGCCAGCAGTCAGGACGGGAGGAACTACGAGCAGTACGTC. This gives the protein CASSQDGRNYEQYV. V gene TRBV6-2 or TRBV6-3 combines with J gene TRBJ2-7; 7 bases are a match to TRBD2. V lost 5 bases, J lost 3 bases, and 7 bases stayed unmatched. Germline CDR1 and CDR2: MNHEY and SVGEGT. The CDR3 totals 14 residues.

This chain joins TRBV7-9 and TRBJ1-1; unclear D gene. The germline V and J ends were trimmed by 1 base and 4 bases, with 4 bases remaining between them. This CDR3 is 12 amino acids long. From germline, CDR1 is SEHNR and CDR2 FQNEAQ (reference sequence). CDR3 sequence: CASSLDSTEAFF. In DNA form, the CDR3 reads TGTGCCAGCAGCTTAGACTCCACTGAAGCTTTCTTT.

This clonotype has at least ten counts. The V call is TRBV3-1, the J call TRBJ1-5; no reliable D call. The CDR3 runs 17 residues. Between the trimmed V and J ends, which lost 1 base and 4 bases, there was a span of 17 bases. Germline CDR1 and CDR2: LGHDT and YNNKEL (reference sequence). As DNA, the CDR3 is TGTGCCAGCAGCCAAGGCTTTAGGGCCCCCCTTAATCAGCCCCAGCATTTT. It yields the protein CASSQGFRAPLNQPQHF.

The chain is built from TRBV6-5 and TRBJ1-1; D uncertain. The germline CDR1 and CDR2 sequences are MNHEY and SVGAGI. Trimming cost V 6 bases and J 4 bases, with 9 bases left between them. The CDR3 sequence is 12 residues long. The CDR3 is CASSSRPTEAFF. The CDR3 coding sequence is TGTGCCAGCAGCTCTCGCCCCACTGAAGCTTTCTTT.

This clonotype was picked up many times. The rearrangement joins TRBV15 to TRBJ1-1; D gene unclear. The V gene's germline CDR1 is LNHNV and CDR2 YYDKDF (reference sequence). The CDR3 loop spans 14 amino acids. The germline V and J ends were trimmed by 2 bases and 4 bases, with 11 bases remaining between them. CDR3 protein: CATSRSPRATEAFF. CDR3 coding DNA: TGTGCCACCAGCAGATCGCCCCGGGCCACTGAAGCTTTCTTT. Combining the CDR3 with reference TRBV15 and TRBJ1-1 gives the whole variable domain DAMVIQNPRYQVTQFGKPVTLSCSQTLNHNVMYWYQQKSSQAPKLLFHYYDKDFNNEADTPDNFQSRRPNTSFCFLDIRSPGLGDTAMYLCATSRSPRATEAFFGQGTRLTVV.

This clonotype was detected ten times or more. V usage is TRBV7-2 and J usage is TRBJ2-7, with 8 bases aligning to TRBD1. V gave up 2 bases and J gave up 9 bases; unmatched junction bases: 9. Germline CDR1 and CDR2: SGHTA and FQGNSA. The CDR3 is made up of 14 amino acids. CDR3 in amino acids: CASSLYGTGVRQYF. The DNA for the CDR3 is TGTGCCAGCAGCTTATATGGGACAGGTGTAAGGCAGTACTTC.

This clonotype came up many times. V is TRBV28 and J is TRBJ2-1, with D unclear. CDR1 is MDHEN, CDR2 SYDVKM, per germline. The V end was cut by 6 bases, the J end by 6 bases, with 12 bases between. This CDR3 is built from 13 residues. CDR3 sequence reads: CASSGTAINEQFF. DNA of the CDR3: TGTGCCAGCAGCGGCACGGCGATCAATGAGCAGTTCTTC.

This clonotype was counted between two and nine times. The gene calls are TRBV6-5 and TRBJ2-3; D is undetermined. With 2 bases removed from V and 1 base from J, the gap between germline ends came to 10 bases. Germline V gene data show CDR1 as MNHEY and CDR2 as SVGAGI. The CDR3 totals 15 residues. CDR3 residues: CASSYHTTGTDTQYF. The DNA for the CDR3 is TGTGCCAGCAGTTACCATACCACCGGCACAGATACGCAGTATTTT.

The chain carries TRBV19 and TRBJ2-2; D is perhaps TRBD1 (6 bases). CDR1 is LNHDA, CDR2 SQIVND, per germline (reference sequence). V was shortened by 8 bases and J by 4 bases, with 8 bases between the two germline ends. This CDR3 has 12 residues. The chain's CDR3 is CASWTATGELFF. The CDR3 bases are TGTGCCAGTTGGACAGCCACCGGGGAGCTGTTTTTT.

Many counts were recorded for this clonotype. The rearrangement joins TRBV3-1 to TRBJ2-7, with 9 bases lining up with TRBD2. The CDR3 spans 14 residues. Germline trimming cut 2 bases from V and 5 bases from J; bases unmatched to any gene: 4. CDR1 is LGHDT, CDR2 YNNKEL, per germline (reference sequence). DNA for the CDR3: TGTGCCAGCAGCCAAATTCTAGCGGGGAACGAGCAGTACTTC. It yields the protein CASSQILAGNEQYF.

The gene calls are TRBV15 and TRBJ2-1, with 9 bases that match TRBD1. J lost 7 bases, V lost 0 bases, and 7 bases had no gene match. This CDR3 region has 16 residues. Germline assignment: CDR1 LNHNV and CDR2 YYDKDF (reference sequence). The CDR3 DNA follows: TGTGCCACCAGCAGAGATCAGGGACAGGGAATGAATGAGCAGTTCTTC. Protein product: CATSRDQGQGMNEQFF.

This clonotype was seen at least ten times. This chain's CDR3 is CASSPPDTWETQYF. The CDR3 nucleotides read TGTGCCAGCAGTCCCCCCGACACTTGGGAGACCCAGTACTTC. V and J are TRBV6-6 and TRBJ2-5; D call uncertain. This CDR3 is built from 14 residues. Germline lookup yields CDR1 MNHNY and CDR2 SVGAGI (reference sequence). Deletions cut 5 bases from V and 5 bases from J, with 15 bases between.

This clonotype was seen repeatedly, ten times or more. V usage is TRBV2 and J usage is TRBJ2-5; the D is unclear. Trimming shortened V by 5 bases and J by 1 base, and 11 bases separated the two germline ends. The V gene's germline CDR1 is SNHLY and CDR2 FYNNEI. The CDR3 consists of 14 residues. The CDR3 DNA reads TGTGCCAGCAGTCCCGGAATGCCCCAAGAGACCCAGTACTTC. Its translation is CASSPGMPQETQYF.

The sample holds a few counts of this clonotype. This sequence joins TRBV28 and TRBJ1-5; D remains unclear. The CDR3 is made up of 17 amino acids. Germline V gene sequence: CDR1 MDHEN, CDR2 SYDVKM. V shed 0 bases and J shed 1 base, with 13 bases lying between them. This CDR3 reads CASSLWRVGRSNQPQHF. The CDR3 DNA reads as TGTGCCAGCAGTTTATGGAGAGTTGGAAGAAGCAATCAGCCCCAGCATTTT.

The chain is built from TRBV2 and TRBJ1-3, with unresolved D. This CDR3 contains 11 residues. The ends were cut back, 5 bases at V and 3 bases at J, with 2 bases in the middle. Germline V gene lookup returns CDR1 SNHLY and CDR2 FYNNEI. This CDR3 reads CASSYGNTIYF. The CDR3 DNA follows: TGTGCCAGCAGTTATGGAAACACCATATATTTT.

Many counts were recorded for this clonotype. The J gene is TRBJ2-1, the V gene TRBV19, with a tentative D call TRBD2 (5 bases). The CDR3 consists of 15 residues. Trimming pared 5 bases from V and 7 bases from J, leaving 18 bases between. Germline-derived CDR1 and CDR2 are LNHDA and SQIVND (reference sequence). The CDR3 nucleotides read TGTGCCAGTAGTCTCCAGCCGGGGTCGGTAAATGAGCAGTTCTTC. Translation gives CASSLQPGSVNEQFF. The whole variable domain, remainder taken from reference TRBV19 and TRBJ2-1, is DGGITQSPKYLFRKEGQNVTLSCEQNLNHDAMYWYRQDPGQGLRLIYYSQIVNDFQKGDIAEGYSVSREKKESFPLTVTSAQKNPTAFYLCASSLQPGSVNEQFFGPGTRLTVL.

This clonotype was recorded many times. The genes are TRBV12-3 or TRBV12-4 and TRBJ1-2; 7 bases align to TRBD1. The V and J ends lost 3 bases and 5 bases, in that order; junction bases with no gene match: 3. This CDR3 spans 13 amino acids. The DNA of the CDR3 is TGTGCCAGCAGTTTCGAGACAGGGTATGGCTACACCTTC. Encoded protein: CASSFETGYGYTF.

This clonotype was seen at least ten times. The chain employs TRBV6-5 and TRBJ1-1; the D is unclear. Deletions cut 6 bases from V and 1 base from J, with 9 bases between. The germline V gene has CDR1 MNHEY and CDR2 SVGAGI. This CDR3 region has 13 residues. Here the CDR3 DNA reads TGTGCCAGCAGGCTAACAGAGAACACTGAAGCTTTCTTT. It specifies CASRLTENTEAFF.

The count of this clonotype is one. The gene calls are TRBV12-3 or TRBV12-4 and TRBJ2-7; 8 bases are a match to TRBD2. CDR3 length: 15 amino acids. V shed 6 bases, J shed 1 base, and the junction held 8 bases outside the gene matches. DNA for the CDR3: TGTGCCAGCAGGACCCGGGCGGGGGGTTCCTACGAGCAGTACTTC. Amino acid sequence: CASRTRAGGSYEQYF.

This clonotype was observed at least ten times. The chain employs TRBV7-3 and TRBJ2-2, with D possibly TRBD2 on 5 matching bases. Germline CDR1 SGHTA, CDR2 FQGTGA. V lost 1 base and J lost 4, with 13 bases in between. This CDR3 has 16 residues. CDR3 protein: CASSLMSGRGTGELFF. In DNA, the CDR3 is TGTGCCAGCAGCTTAATGTCTGGGAGAGGCACCGGGGAGCTGTTTTTT.

In this sample, this clonotype turned up many times. V is TRBV12-3 or TRBV12-4 and J is TRBJ1-1, with 7 bases identical to TRBD1. The CDR3 runs 13 residues. Unmatched junction bases numbered 5, after V lost 5 bases and J lost 5 bases. CDR3 protein: CASSTGEGTEAFF. The DNA for the CDR3 is TGTGCCAGCAGTACAGGGGAGGGAACTGAAGCTTTCTTT.

This clonotype was picked up many times. The rearrangement uses TRBV2 and TRBJ1-1; the D gene is possibly TRBD1 (5 bases). The length of the CDR3 is 13 residues. Looked up from germline, CDR1 is SNHLY and CDR2 is FYNNEI. Trimming pared 9 bases from V and 1 base from J, leaving 12 bases between. CDR3 DNA sequence: TGTGCCAGTCGATGGAGGGGGAACACTGAAGCTTTCTTT. Translation gives CASRWRGNTEAFF.

This clonotype turned up a few times. The chain is built from TRBV6-5 and TRBJ1-6; D is possibly TRBD1 (6 bases). Trimming left V 6 bases short and J 6 bases short, with 15 bases between. From germline, CDR1 is MNHEY and CDR2 SVGAGI. The CDR3 has 15 residues. CDR3 sequence reads: CASSRRGALNSPLHF. CDR3 DNA: TGTGCCAGCAGCCGGAGGGGGGCCCTTAATTCACCCCTCCACTTT.

Many counts were recorded for this clonotype. The chain carries TRBV6-2 or TRBV6-3 and TRBJ2-1; D possibly matches TRBD1 or TRBD2 (5 bases each). Germline-derived CDR1 and CDR2 are MNHEY and SVGEGT. The CDR3 spans 15 residues. Trimming took off 4 bases at V and 4 bases at J, with 14 bases between the two ends. The DNA of the CDR3 is TGTGCCAGCAGTTTCAACGGGGCCCAGTACAATGAGCAGTTCTTC. This sequence encodes CASSFNGAQYNEQFF.

In this sample, this clonotype turned up many times. The V gene is TRBV6-2 or TRBV6-3, the J gene TRBJ2-7; D not resolved. V dropped 2 bases and J dropped 7 bases, with 12 bases sitting between them. Per germline, CDR1 MNHEY and CDR2 SVGEGT. The CDR3 covers 13 residues. The CDR3 region is CASSYALVGEQYV. CDR3 coding DNA: TGTGCCAGCAGTTACGCCCTCGTCGGGGAGCAGTACGTC.

J is TRBJ1-3 and V is TRBV7-2; D perhaps matches TRBD1 (6 bases). Looked up from germline, CDR1 is SGHTA and CDR2 is FQGNSA. V gave up 4 bases and J gave up 0 bases, with 16 bases separating them. The CDR3 spans 17 residues. The CDR3 here is CASSSLLTGFSGNTIYF. CDR3 coding DNA: TGTGCCAGCAGCTCCTTACTGACAGGCTTCTCTGGAAACACCATATATTTT.

This clonotype was recorded once. V usage is TRBV7-9 and J usage is TRBJ2-6; perhaps TRBD1 as D (5 bases). The CDR3 consists of 19 residues. Germline V gene sequence: CDR1 SEHNR, CDR2 FQNEAQ (reference sequence). V lost 1 base, J lost 0 bases, and 16 bases lay in between. In nucleotides, the CDR3 is TGTGCCAGCAGCTTAGGGCAGGGAAGGACCTACTCTGGGGCCAACGTCCTGACTTTC. This codes for CASSLGQGRTYSGANVLTF.